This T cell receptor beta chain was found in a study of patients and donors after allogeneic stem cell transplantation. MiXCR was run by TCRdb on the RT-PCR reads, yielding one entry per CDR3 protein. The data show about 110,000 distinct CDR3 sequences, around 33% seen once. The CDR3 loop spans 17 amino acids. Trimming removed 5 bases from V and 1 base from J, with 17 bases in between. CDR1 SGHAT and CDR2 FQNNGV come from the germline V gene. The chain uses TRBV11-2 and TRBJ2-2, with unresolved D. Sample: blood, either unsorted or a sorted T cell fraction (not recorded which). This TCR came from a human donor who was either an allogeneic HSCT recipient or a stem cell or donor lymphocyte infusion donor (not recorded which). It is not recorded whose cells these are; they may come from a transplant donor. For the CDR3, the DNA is TGTGCCAGCAGCCCCGAGCTCAGGTTCTGGAACACCGGGGAGCTGTTTTTT. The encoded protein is CASSPELRFWNTGELFF.